One and the same sample provided the 8 T cell receptor beta chains below, sequenced in a study of OX40 agonist ivuxolimab in advanced cancers. Measured with immunoSEQ multiplex PCR; TCRdb has only the in-frame clones, and not every one. Of around 19,000 clones in the sample, around 70% are singletons; the top ten hold roughly a quarter. The sample in question was CD4+ or CD8+ T cells sorted from blood, obtained in a trial of the OX40 agonist ivuxolimab. Receptor source: an adult with an advanced solid tumor such as melanoma, head and neck, liver or kidney cancer.

This clone was counted a single time. The chain carries TRBV27 and TRBJ1-2, with a weak D call TRBD1 (6 bases). Per the germline V gene, CDR1 is MNHEY and CDR2 is SMNVEV (reference sequence). Between the trimmed V and J ends, which lost 2 bases and 2 bases, there was a span of 12 bases. There are 15 residues in the CDR3. DNA for the CDR3: TGTGCCAGCAGTTTACGGCGAGGGGGAAACTATGGCTACACCTTC. It is translated as CASSLRRGGNYGYTF.

V and J are TRBV10-1 and TRBJ2-3; 8 bases fit TRBD2. The V gene's germline CDR1 is WNHNN and CDR2 SYGVQD (reference sequence). CDR3 length equals 17 residues. Trimming cost V 4 bases and J 4 bases; bases outside gene matches: 13. The CDR3 here is CASSAFLAGEDSDTQYF. DNA of the CDR3: TGCGCCAGCAGTGCATTCCTAGCGGGTGAAGACTCAGATACGCAGTATTTT.

This sequence joins TRBV6-5 and TRBJ2-7; D not resolved. The CDR3 contains 15 residues. The V end was cut by 2 bases, the J end by 4 bases, with 15 bases between. The V gene's germline CDR1 is MNHEY and CDR2 SVGAGI. The CDR3 DNA reads as TGTGCCAGCAGTTACCTCACGAAATATAGGTACGAGCAGTACTTC. It encodes CASSYLTKYRYEQYF.

This clone was counted once. This chain uses TRBV27 with TRBJ1-2; TRBD1 aligns across 7 bases. The CDR3 runs 14 residues. Germline-derived CDR1 and CDR2 are MNHEY and SMNVEV (reference sequence). V gave up 5 bases and J gave up 5 bases; unmatched junction bases: 8. The CDR3 region has the DNA TGTGCCAGCAGTACAGACAGGGATCGGTATGGCTACACCTTC. It specifies CASSTDRDRYGYTF.

The rearrangement links TRBV27 to TRBJ2-1; no clear D gene. Germline-derived CDR1 and CDR2 are MNHEY and SMNVEV (reference sequence). The CDR3 is 16 residues long. V gave up 6 bases and J gave up 0 bases, with 15 bases separating them. CDR3 nucleotide sequence: TGTGCCAGCAGCCTACCCCCCGAGAGCTCCTACAATGAGCAGTTCTTC. Translated, it gives CASSLPPESSYNEQFF.

The chain joins TRBV7-6 to TRBJ2-5; 7 positions match TRBD2. This CDR3 has 13 residues. CDR1 and CDR2 from the germline V gene are SGHVS and FNYEAQ. Losses at the gene ends were 1 base for V and 4 bases for J; bases not matched to a gene: 0. The CDR3, as DNA: TGTGCCAGCAGCTTAGGGGGGGGAGAGACCCAGTACTTC. It is translated as CASSLGGGETQYF.

J is TRBJ2-7 and V is TRBV7-2; 7 nucleotides agree with TRBD1. The CDR3 is 15 residues long. Germline V gene sequence: CDR1 SGHTA, CDR2 FQGNSA. The junction had 12 bases not matched to a gene; V was cut back by 7 bases and J by 3 bases. CDR3 amino acids: CASTKPGQILYEQYF. DNA for the CDR3: TGTGCCAGCACCAAGCCGGGACAGATTCTCTACGAGCAGTACTTC.

The genes are TRBV29-1 and TRBJ1-2; D unclear. The CDR3 loop spans 11 amino acids. V was pared by 7 bases and J by 6 bases, with 12 bases between. The V gene's germline CDR1 is SQVTM and CDR2 ANQGSEA. The CDR3 spells CSAGKAHGYTF. The CDR3 DNA is TGCAGCGCGGGGAAGGCCCATGGCTACACCTTC.